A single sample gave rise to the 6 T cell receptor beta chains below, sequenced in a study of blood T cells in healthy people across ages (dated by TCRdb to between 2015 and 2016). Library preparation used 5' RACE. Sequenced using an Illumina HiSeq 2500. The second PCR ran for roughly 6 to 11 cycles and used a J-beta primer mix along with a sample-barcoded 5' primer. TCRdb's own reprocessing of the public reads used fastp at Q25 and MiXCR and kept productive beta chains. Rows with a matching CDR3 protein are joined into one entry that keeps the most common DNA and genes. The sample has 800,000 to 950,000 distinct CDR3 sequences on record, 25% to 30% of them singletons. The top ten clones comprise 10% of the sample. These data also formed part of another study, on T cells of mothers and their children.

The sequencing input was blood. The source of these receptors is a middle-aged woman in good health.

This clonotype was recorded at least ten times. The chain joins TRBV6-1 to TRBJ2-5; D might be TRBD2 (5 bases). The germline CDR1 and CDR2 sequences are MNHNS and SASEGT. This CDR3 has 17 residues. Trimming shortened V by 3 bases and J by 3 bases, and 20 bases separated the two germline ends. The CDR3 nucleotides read TGTGCCAGCAGTGACCTAGGCGGGTCGAGACCTAAAGAGACCCAGTACTTC. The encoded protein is CASSDLGGSRPKETQYF.

CDR3: CASSPAPYEQFF. CDR3 DNA: TGTGCCAGCAGTCCTGCACCCTATGAGCAGTTCTTC. The rearrangement links TRBV28 to TRBJ2-1; D gene uncertain. The CDR3 spans 12 residues. Trimming took 5 bases from V and 8 from J, leaving 10 bases between them. Germline CDR1 MDHEN, CDR2 SYDVKM.

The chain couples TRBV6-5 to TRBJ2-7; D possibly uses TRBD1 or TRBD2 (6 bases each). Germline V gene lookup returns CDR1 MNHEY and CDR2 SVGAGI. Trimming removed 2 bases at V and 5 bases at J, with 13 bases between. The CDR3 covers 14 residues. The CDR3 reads CASSYSGGQNEQYF. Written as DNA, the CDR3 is TGTGCCAGCAGTTACAGTGGGGGGCAGAACGAGCAGTACTTC.

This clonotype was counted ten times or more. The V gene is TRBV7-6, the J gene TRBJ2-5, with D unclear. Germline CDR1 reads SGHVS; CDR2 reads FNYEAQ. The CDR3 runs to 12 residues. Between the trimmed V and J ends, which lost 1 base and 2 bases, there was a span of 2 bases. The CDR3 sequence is CASSLEQETQYF. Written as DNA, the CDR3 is TGTGCCAGCAGCTTAGAGCAAGAGACCCAGTACTTC.

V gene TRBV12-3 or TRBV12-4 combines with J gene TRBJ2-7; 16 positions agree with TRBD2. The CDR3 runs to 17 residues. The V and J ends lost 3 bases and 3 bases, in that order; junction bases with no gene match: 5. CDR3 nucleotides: TGTGCCAGCAGTTTCTCGGGGACTAGCGGGGGGGTCTACGAGCAGTACTTC. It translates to CASSFSGTSGGVYEQYF.

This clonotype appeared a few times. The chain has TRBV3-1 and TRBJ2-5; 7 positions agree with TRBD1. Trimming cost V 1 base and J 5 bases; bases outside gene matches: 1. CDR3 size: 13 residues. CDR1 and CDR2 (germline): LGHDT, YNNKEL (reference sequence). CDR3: CASSQARGETQYF. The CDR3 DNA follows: TGTGCCAGCAGCCAAGCCAGGGGGGAGACCCAGTACTTC.